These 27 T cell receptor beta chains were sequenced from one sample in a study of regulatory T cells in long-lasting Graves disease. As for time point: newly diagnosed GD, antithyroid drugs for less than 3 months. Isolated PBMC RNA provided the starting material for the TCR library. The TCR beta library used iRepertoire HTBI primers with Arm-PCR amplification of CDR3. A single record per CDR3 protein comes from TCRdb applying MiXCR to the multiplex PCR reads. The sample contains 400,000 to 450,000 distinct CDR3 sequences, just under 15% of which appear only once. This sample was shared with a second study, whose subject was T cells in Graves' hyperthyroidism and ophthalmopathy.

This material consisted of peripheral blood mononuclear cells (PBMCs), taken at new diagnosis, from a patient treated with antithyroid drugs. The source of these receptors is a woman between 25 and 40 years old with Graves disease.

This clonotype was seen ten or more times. The CDR3 bases are TGTGCCAGCAGTTTCCTACTAGCGGGGGCGAGCTCCTACGAGCAGTACTTC. Its translation is CASSFLLAGASSYEQYF. The genes are TRBV27 and TRBJ2-7; 11 bases are a match to TRBD2. V was pared by 3 bases and J by 0 bases, with 7 bases of the junction left unmatched. Germline V gives CDR1 MNHEY, CDR2 SMNVEV (reference sequence). There are 17 residues in the CDR3.

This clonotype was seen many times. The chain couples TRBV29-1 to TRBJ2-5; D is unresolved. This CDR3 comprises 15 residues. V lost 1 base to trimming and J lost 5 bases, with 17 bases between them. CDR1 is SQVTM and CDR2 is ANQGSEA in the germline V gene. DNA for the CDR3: TGCAGCGTTGAAGGTTATGAAAGGGATTCGGAGACCCAGTACTTC. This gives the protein CSVEGYERDSETQYF.

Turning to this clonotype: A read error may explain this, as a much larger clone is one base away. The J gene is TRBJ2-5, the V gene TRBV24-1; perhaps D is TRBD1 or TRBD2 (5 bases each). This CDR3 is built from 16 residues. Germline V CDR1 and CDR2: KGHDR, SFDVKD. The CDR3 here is CATSDHDPGRQETQHF. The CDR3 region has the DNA TGTGCCACCAGTGATCATGACCCGGGACGGCAAGAGACCCAGCACTTC.

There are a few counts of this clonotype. CDR3 region: CASSLSLGTFTDTQYF. In nucleotides, the CDR3 is TGTGCCAGTAGTTTATCCCTGGGGACTTTCACAGATACGCAGTATTTT. The chain links TRBV19 to TRBJ2-3; maybe TRBD2 (6 bases). The CDR3 consists of 16 residues. The V and J ends lost 5 bases and 2 bases respectively, with 17 bases between them. Germline V CDR1 and CDR2: LNHDA, SQIVND (reference sequence).

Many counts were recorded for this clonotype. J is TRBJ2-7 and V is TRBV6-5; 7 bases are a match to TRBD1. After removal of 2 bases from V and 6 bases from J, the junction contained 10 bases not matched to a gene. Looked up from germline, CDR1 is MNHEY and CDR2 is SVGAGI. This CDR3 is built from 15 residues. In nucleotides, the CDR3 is TGTGCCAGCAGTTACACCTACGGACAGGCCGCCGAGCAGTACTTC. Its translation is CASSYTYGQAAEQYF.

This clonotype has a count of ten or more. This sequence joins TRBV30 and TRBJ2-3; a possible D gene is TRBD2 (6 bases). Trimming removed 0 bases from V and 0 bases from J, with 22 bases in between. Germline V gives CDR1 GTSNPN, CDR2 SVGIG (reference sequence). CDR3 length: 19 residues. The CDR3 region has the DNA TGTGCCTGGAGTGTGAGGGATTTGAGGCTAGCGTCTAGCACAGATACGCAGTATTTT. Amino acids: CAWSVRDLRLASSTDTQYF. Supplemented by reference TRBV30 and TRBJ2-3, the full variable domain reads SQTIHQWPATLVQPVGSPLSLECTVEGTSNPNLYWYRQAAGRGLQLLFYSVGIGQISSEVPQNLSASRPQDRQFILSSKKLLLSDSGFYLCAWSVRDLRLASSTDTQYFGPGTRLTVL.

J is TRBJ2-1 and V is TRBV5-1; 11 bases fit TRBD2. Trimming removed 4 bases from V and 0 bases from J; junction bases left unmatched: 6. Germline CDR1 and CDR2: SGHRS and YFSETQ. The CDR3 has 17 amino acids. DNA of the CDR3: TGCGCCAGCAGCCCCTTAGCGGGAGGGAGCTCCTACAATGAGCAGTTCTTC. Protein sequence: CASSPLAGGSSYNEQFF.

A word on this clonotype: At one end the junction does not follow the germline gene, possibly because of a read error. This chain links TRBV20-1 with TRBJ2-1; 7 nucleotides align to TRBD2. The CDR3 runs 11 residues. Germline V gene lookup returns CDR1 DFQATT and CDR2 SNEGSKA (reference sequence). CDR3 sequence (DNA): TGCAGTGCTAAGGCCGCGGGGGAAGGGGTCTTC. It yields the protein CSAKAAGEGVF.

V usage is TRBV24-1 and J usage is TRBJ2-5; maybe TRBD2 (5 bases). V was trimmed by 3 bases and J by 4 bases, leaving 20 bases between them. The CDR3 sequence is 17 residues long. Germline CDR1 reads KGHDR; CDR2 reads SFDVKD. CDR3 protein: CATSDPPFGLAGETQYF. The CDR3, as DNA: TGTGCCACCAGTGATCCCCCCTTCGGTCTGGCGGGAGAGACCCAGTACTTC.

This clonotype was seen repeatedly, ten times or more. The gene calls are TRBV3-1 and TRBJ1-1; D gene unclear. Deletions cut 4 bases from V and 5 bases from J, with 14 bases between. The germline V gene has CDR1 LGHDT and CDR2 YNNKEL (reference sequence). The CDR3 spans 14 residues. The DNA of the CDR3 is TGTGCCAGCAGCCCCCCCCCCTATGGGACTGAAGCTTTCTTT. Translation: CASSPPPYGTEAFF. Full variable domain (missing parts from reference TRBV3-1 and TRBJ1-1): DTAVSQTPKYLVTQMGNDKSIKCEQNLGHDTMYWYKQDSKKFLKIMFSYNNKELIINETVPNRFSPKSPDKAHLNLHINSLELGDSAVYFCASSPPPYGTEAFFGQGTRLTVV.

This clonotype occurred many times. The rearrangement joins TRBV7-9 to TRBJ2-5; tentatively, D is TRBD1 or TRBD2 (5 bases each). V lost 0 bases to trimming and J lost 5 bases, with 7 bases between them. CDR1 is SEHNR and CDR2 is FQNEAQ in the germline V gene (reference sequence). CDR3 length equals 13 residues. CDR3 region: CASSLAGVETQYF. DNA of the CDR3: TGTGCCAGCAGCTTAGCGGGGGTCGAGACCCAGTACTTC.

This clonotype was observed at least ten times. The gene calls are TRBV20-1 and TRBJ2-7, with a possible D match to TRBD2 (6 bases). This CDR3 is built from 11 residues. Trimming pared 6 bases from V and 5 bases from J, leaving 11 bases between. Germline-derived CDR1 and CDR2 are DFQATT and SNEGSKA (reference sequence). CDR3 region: CSAESGHEQYF. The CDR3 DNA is TGCAGTGCAGAGAGCGGGCACGAGCAGTACTTC.

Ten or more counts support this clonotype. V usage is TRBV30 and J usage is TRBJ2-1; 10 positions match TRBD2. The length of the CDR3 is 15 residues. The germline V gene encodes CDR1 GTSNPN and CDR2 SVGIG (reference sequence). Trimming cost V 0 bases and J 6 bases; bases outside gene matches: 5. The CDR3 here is CAWSVPSGRANEQFF. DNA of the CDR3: TGTGCCTGGAGTGTCCCAAGCGGGAGGGCCAATGAGCAGTTCTTC.

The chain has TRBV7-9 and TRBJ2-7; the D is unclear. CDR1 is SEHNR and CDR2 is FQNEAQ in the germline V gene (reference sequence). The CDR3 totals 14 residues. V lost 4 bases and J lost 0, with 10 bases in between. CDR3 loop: CASSSQRISYEQYF. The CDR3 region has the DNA TGTGCCAGCAGCTCACAGCGCATCTCCTACGAGCAGTACTTC.

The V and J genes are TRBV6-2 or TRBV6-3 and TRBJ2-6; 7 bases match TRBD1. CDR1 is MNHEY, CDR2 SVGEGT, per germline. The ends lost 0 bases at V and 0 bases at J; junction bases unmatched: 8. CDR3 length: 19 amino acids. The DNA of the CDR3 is TGTGCCAGCAGTTACTCAAGACAGGGATGGGACTCTGGGGCCAACGTCCTGACTTTC. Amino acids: CASSYSRQGWDSGANVLTF.

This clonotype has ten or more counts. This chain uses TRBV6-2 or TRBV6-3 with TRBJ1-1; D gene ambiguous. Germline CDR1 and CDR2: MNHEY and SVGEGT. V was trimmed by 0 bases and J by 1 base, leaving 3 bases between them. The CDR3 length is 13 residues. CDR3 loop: CASSYSKNTEAFF. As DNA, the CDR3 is TGTGCCAGCAGTTACTCGAAGAACACTGAAGCTTTCTTT.

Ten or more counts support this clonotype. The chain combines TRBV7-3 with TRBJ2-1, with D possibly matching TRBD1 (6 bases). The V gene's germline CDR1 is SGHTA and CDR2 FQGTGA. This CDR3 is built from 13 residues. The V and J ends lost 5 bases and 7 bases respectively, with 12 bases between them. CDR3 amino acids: CASSPQGRNEQFF. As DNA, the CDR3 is TGTGCCAGCAGCCCCCAGGGGCGAAATGAGCAGTTCTTC.

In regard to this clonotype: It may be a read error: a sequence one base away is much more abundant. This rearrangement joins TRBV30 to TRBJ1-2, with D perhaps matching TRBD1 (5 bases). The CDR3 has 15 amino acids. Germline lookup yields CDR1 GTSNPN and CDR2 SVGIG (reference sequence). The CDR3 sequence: CAWSVPRKGLEGCTF. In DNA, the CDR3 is TGTGCCTGGAGTGTACCAAGGAAGGGGCTTGAAGGCTGCACCTTC. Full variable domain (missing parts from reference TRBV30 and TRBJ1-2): SQTIHQWPATLVQPVGSPLSLECTVEGTSNPNLYWYRQAAGRGLQLLFYSVGIGQISSEVPQNLSASRPQDRQFILSSKKLLLSDSGFYLCAWSVPRKGLEGCTFGSGTRLTVV.

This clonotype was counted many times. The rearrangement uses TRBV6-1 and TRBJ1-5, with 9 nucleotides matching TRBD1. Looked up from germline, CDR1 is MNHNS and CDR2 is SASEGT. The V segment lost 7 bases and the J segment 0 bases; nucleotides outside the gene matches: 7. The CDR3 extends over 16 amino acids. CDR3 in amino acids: CASINRGLVSNQPQHF. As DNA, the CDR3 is TGTGCCAGCATTAACAGGGGGCTCGTTAGCAATCAGCCCCAGCATTTT.

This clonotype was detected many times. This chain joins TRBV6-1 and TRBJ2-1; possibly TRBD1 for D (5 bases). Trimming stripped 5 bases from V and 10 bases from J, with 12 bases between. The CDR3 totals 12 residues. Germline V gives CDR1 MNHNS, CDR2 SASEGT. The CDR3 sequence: CASSQDTIEQFF. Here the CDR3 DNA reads TGTGCCAGCAGTCAGGACACGATAGAGCAGTTCTTC.

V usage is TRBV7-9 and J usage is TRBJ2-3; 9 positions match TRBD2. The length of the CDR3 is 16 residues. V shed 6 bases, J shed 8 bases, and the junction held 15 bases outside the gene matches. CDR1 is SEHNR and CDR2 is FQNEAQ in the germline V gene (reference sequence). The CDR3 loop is CASSWEGLASLSTQYF. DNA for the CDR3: TGTGCCAGCAGTTGGGAGGGACTAGCCAGTTTAAGTACGCAGTATTTT.

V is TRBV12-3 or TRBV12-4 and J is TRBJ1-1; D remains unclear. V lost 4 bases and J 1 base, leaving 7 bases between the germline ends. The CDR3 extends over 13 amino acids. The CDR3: CASSSQQNTEAFF. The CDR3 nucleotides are TGTGCCAGCAGTTCTCAACAGAACACTGAAGCTTTCTTT.

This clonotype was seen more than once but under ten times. CDR3 sequence (DNA): TGTGCCAGTGAGGGACCCCGTGGAGATACGCAGTATTTT. Amino acid sequence: CASEGPRGDTQYF. This chain uses TRBV19 with TRBJ2-3; perhaps D is TRBD1 or TRBD2 (5 bases each). Trimming left V 8 bases short and J 5 bases short, with 14 bases between. Germline V CDR1 and CDR2: LNHDA, SQIVND (reference sequence). CDR3 length: 13 residues.

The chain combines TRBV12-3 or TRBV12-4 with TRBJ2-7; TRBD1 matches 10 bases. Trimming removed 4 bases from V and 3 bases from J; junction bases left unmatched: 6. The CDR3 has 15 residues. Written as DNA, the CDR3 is TGTGCCAGCAGTTCCTGGGGGACAGGGGACTACGAGCAGTACTTC. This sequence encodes CASSSWGTGDYEQYF.

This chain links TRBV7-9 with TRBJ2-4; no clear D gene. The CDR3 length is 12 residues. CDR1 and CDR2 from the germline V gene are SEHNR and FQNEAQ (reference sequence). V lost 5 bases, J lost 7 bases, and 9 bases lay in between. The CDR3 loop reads CASSPSENIQYF. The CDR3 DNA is TGTGCCAGCAGCCCCTCCGAGAACATTCAGTACTTC.

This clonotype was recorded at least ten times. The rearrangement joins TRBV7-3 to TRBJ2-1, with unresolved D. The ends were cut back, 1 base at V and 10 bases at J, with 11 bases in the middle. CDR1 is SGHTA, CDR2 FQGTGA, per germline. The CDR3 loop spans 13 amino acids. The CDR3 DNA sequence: TGTGCCAGCAGCTTAAACAGACACCTGGAGCAGTTCTTC. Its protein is CASSLNRHLEQFF.

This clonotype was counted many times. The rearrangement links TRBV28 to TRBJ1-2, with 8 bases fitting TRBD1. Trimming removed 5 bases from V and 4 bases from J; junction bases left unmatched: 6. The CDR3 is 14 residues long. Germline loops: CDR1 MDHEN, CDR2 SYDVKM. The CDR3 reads CASSPRTGRYGYTF. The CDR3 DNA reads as TGTGCCAGCAGTCCGAGGACAGGGCGCTATGGCTACACCTTC.